This T cell receptor (beta chain) was identified during a study of shared clonotypes between healthy human individuals. Study-level points and caveats: The study found lower generation probabilities in non-shared clonotypes than in those shared by all four donors.

CDR3 length: 14 residues. Trimming cost V 4 bases and J 1 base; bases outside gene matches: 3. Germline loops: CDR1 SGHDT, CDR2 YYEEEE. Naive CD8 cells were CD45RO-negative, positively selected for CCR7, excluding terminally differentiated effector memory CD45RA+ cells. Study donors comprised healthy, HIV-negative adults devoid of recent acute infection or vaccination. Sequencing was performed with immunoSEQ multiplex PCR; in TCRdb, only in-frame clones are kept and a portion is missing. Among roughly 2,000,000 clones listed, approximately 94% were seen once. Of note for this clone: Its antigen remains unknown.

Sequences were obtained from naive CD8+ T cells sorted from blood. This chain connects TRBV5-6 to TRBJ2-5, with 8 bases identical to TRBD1. The receptor was derived from a man between 18 and 35 years old in good health. CDR3 in DNA: TGTGCCAGCAGCAGGACAGGGATCCAAGAGACCCAGTACTTC. Residues: CASSRTGIQETQYF.